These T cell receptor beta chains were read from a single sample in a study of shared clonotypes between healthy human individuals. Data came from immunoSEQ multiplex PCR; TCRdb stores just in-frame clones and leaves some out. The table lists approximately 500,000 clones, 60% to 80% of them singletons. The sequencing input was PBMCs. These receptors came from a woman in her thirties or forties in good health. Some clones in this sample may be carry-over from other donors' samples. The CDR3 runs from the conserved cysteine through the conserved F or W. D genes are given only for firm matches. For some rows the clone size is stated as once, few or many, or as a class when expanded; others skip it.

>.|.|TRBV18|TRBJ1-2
TGTGCCAGCTCACAGGGGGGGTTCGACGGCTACACCTTC
CASSQGGFDGYTF
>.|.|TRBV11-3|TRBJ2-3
TGTGCCAGCAGTTTGTGGGGTTTGGATACGCAGTATTTT
CASSLWGLDTQYF
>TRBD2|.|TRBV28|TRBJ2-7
TGTGCCAGCAGTCCCCCTACAGCGGGAGGCCACGAGCAGTACTTC
CASSPPTAGGHEQYF
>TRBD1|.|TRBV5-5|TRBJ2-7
TGTGCCAGCAGCATTATTCCCGGGACAGTGAACTACGAGCAGTACTTC
CASSIIPGTVNYEQYF
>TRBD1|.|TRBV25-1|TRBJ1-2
TGTGCCAGCAGTGAGCTCGGGACAGTGGGTGCCTATGGCTACACCTTC
CASSELGTVGAYGYTF
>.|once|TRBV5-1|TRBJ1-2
TGCGCCAGCAGCTCGGCAGGGCCAGCTAACTATGGCTACACCTTC
CASSSAGPANYGYTF
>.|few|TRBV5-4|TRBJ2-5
TGTGCCAGCAGCTGGGTAGCGGACCAAGAGACCCAGTACTTC
CASSWVADQETQYF
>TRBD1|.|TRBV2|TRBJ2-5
TGTGCCAGCAGGGACAGGGGGGAGACCCAGTACTTC
CASRDRGETQYF
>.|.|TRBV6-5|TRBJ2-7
TGTGCCAGCAGTTACAGGACCGGCTACGAGCAGTACTTC
CASSYRTGYEQYF
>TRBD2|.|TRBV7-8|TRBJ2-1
TGTGCCAGCAGCTTAGGCGGGGCGGGAGGTGACAATGAGCAGTTCTTC
CASSLGGAGGDNEQFF
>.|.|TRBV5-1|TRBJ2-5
TGCGCCAGCAGCTTGGAGCCGAGGGGGGAGACCCAGTACTTC
CASSLEPRGETQYF
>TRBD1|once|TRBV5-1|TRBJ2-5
TGCGCCAGCAGCTCAAACCGACAGGGGGCCCGAGAGACCCAGTACTTC
CASSSNRQGARETQYF
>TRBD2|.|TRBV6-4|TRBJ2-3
TGTGCCAGCAGTGACGGGAGCGGGAGTGCAGATACGCAGTATTTT
CASSDGSGSADTQYF
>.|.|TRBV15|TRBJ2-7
TGTGCCACCAGCAGAGATTATTACTACGAGCAGTACTTC
CATSRDYYYEQYF
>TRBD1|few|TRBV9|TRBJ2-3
TGTGCCAGCAGCCCAGAGACAGGGTATTTCACAGATACGCAGTATTTT
CASSPETGYFTDTQYF
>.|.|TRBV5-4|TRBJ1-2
TGTGCCAGCAGCCCGGGTTCGCCGGGCCGAAGAGCCTATGGCTACACCTTC
CASSPGSPGRRAYGYTF
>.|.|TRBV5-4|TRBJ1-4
TGTGCCAGCAGCTTGGGGACAGCAACTAATGAAAAACTGTTTTTT
CASSLGTATNEKLFF
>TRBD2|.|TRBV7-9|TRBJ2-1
TGTGCCAGCAGCGGAGAAGGACTAGCGGGGTCGTATGAGCAGTTCTTC
CASSGEGLAGSYEQFF
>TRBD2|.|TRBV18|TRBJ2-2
TGTGCCAGCTCACCAGGACTAGCGGGGTATTACACCGGGGAGCTGTTTTTT
CASSPGLAGYYTGELFF
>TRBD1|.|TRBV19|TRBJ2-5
TGTGCCAGTAGTGGGGACAGGGGGCGAGAGACCCAGTACTTC
CASSGDRGRETQYF
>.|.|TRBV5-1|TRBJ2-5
TGCGCCAGCAGCTTGGCCCCGGGGGGCGGGGAGACCCAGTACTTC
CASSLAPGGGETQYF
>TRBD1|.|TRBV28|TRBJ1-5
TGTGCCGGACAGGTTGGTATGGGAAATCAGCCCCAGCATTTT
CAGQVGMGNQPQHF
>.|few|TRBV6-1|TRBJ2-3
TGTGCCAGCAGCCAACTAGGACCCACAGATACGCAGTATTTT
CASSQLGPTDTQYF
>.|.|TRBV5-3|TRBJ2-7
TGTGCCAGAAGCCGTCGTGCGAGTGGGGGGAGTCGTTACTACGAGCAGTACTTC
CARSRRASGGSRYYEQYF
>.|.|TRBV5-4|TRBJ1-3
TGTGCCAGCAGCTTGGATCTTCGGGGCTCTGGAAACACCATATATTTT
CASSLDLRGSGNTIYF
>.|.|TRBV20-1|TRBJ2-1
TGCAGTGCTAGAGTTAGCATCGAGCAGTTCTTC
CSARVSIEQFF
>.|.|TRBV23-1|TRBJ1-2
TGTGCCAGCTCGCGGGAACACTATGGCTACACCTTC
CASSREHYGYTF
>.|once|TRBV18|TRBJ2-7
TGTGCCAGCTCCCTGGGGGCCAACGAGCAGTACTTC
CASSLGANEQYF
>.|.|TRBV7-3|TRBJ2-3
TGTGCCAGCAGCTACGGGGGCGGAACAGATACGCAGTATTTT
CASSYGGGTDTQYF
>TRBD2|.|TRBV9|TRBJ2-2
TGTGCCAGCAGCGTAGGCGGAGCGGGAGGGCCAATCGGCGGGGAGCTGTTTTTT
CASSVGGAGGPIGGELFF
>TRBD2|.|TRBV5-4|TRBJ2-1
TGTGCCAGTCGACTAGCGGGAGGGCCGAGTGAGCAGTTCTTC
CASRLAGGPSEQFF
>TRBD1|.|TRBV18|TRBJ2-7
TGTGCCAGCTCACCAGGACAGGGGGAGAACTACGAGCAGTACTTC
CASSPGQGENYEQYF
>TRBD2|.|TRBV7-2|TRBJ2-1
TGTGCCAGCAGCACGGACCCTGGACTAGCTTCCAATGAGCAGTTCTTC
CASSTDPGLASNEQFF
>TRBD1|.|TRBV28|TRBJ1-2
TGTGCCAGCAGTTTATTGCGGACAGGGAAGGGCTACACCTTC
CASSLLRTGKGYTF
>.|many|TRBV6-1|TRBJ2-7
TGTGCCAGCAGTGAACACGAGCAGTACTTC
CASSEHEQYF
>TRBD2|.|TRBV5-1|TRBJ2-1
TGCGCCAGCAGCCTCTCTAGCGGGTGGGCATACAATGAGCAGTTCTTC
CASSLSSGWAYNEQFF
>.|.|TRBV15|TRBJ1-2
TGTGCCACCAGCAGAGATGGCGTCTATGGCTACACCTTC
CATSRDGVYGYTF
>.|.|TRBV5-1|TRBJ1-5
TGCGCCAGCAGCTTACGGGGTGATCAGCCCCAGCATTTT
CASSLRGDQPQHF
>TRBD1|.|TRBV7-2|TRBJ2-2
TGTGCCAGCAGACAGACAGGGTCCGGGGAGCTGTTTTTT
CASRQTGSGELFF
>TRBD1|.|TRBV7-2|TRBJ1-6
TGTGCCAGCAGCCTTGGACAGGGAGATAATTCACCCCTCCACTTT
CASSLGQGDNSPLHF
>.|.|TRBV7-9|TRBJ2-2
TGTGCCAGCAGCTTATCGGACGGGCCGAACACCGGGGAGCTGTTTTTT
CASSLSDGPNTGELFF
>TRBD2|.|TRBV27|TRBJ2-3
TGTGCCAGCAGTGTCGGACTAGCGGGGAGTGCAGATACGCAGTATTTT
CASSVGLAGSADTQYF
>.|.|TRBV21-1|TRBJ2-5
TGTGCCAGCAGCAAGGGGGGCCAACAAGAGACCCAGTACTTC
CASSKGGQQETQYF
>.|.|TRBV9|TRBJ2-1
TGTGCCAGCAATCGAGGTAACTTTGACAATGAGCAGTTCTTC
CASNRGNFDNEQFF
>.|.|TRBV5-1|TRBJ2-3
TGCGCCAGCAGCTTGGAGGGGGCAGATACGCAGTATTTT
CASSLEGADTQYF
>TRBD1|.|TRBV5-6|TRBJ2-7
TGTGCCAGCAGCTTGGGGGACAGACGAGAGCAGTACTTC
CASSLGDRREQYF
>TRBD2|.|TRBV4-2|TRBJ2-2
TGTGCCAGCAGCCGGAACCCCGGGACTAGCGGGAACACCGGGGAGCTGTTTTTT
CASSRNPGTSGNTGELFF